This T cell receptor beta chain was identified during a study of blood T cell repertoires in COVID-19. Study as a whole: Samples taken during acute and convalescent COVID-19 were collected in the United States, Italy and Spain. PBMCs, B-cell-depleted T cells, or T cells were the source of the cDNA or gDNA that made up the material.

How the authors handled the data: Reference gene primer amplification in the assay estimated nucleated cell counts. Profiling relied on immunoSEQ multiplex PCR, and the TCRdb table lists in-frame clones only, not all of them. V, J and clone size are those of that table, while D and trimming were read from the DNA. The repertoire holds roughly 230,000 clones, with 80% to 85% as singletons. Germline trimming cut 3 bases from V and 0 bases from J; bases unmatched to any gene: 5. Germline loops: CDR1 LNHDA, CDR2 SQIVND (reference sequence). This CDR3 contains 17 residues. The V call is TRBV19, the J call TRBJ2-6; TRBD1 aligns across 7 bases. The sequence derives from a man between 35 and 55 years old with acute or convalescent COVID-19. The sample was peripheral blood. In nucleotides, the CDR3 is TGTGCCAGTAGTATGGGCAGGGGGATCTCTGGGGCCAACGTCCTGACTTTC. Amino acid sequence: CASSMGRGISGANVLTF.